The present TCR beta chain was sequenced within a study of Ad26.COV2.S vaccination and SARS-CoV-2 variants. CDR3 size: 14 residues. After removal of 7 bases from V and 4 bases from J, the junction contained 8 bases not matched to a gene. Germline V gene lookup returns CDR1 MNHNY and CDR2 SVGAGI (reference sequence). Assay: immunoSEQ multiplex PCR; the TCRdb copy retains only in-frame clones and omits some. The sample includes roughly 380,000 clones, 92% of them seen just once. The sequencing used peripheral blood, collected after recovery from COVID-19. This TCR was recovered from a human donor who had recovered from COVID-19. The genes are TRBV6-6 and TRBJ1-2; 8 bases align to TRBD1. The chain's CDR3 is CASIGTGIIYGYTF. CDR3 nucleotide sequence: TGTGCCAGCATTGGGACAGGAATAATCTATGGCTACACCTTC.